This TCR beta chain derives from a study of blood T cell repertoires in COVID-19. On the study more broadly: Sources were T cells, B-cell-depleted T cells, or PBMCs; the material itself was cDNA or gDNA.

V lost 0 bases and J 10 bases, leaving 13 bases between the germline ends. Germline V gene lookup returns CDR1 LNHDA and CDR2 SQIVND (reference sequence). This CDR3 comprises 14 residues. Profiling relied on immunoSEQ multiplex PCR, and the TCRdb table lists in-frame clones only, not all of them. The profile shows approximately 190,000 clones, less than 90% of them singletons. The study assigned cohorts using participant-reported clinical history. This chain links TRBV19 with TRBJ1-5, with D unresolved. Sequencing input: PBMCs or T cells enriched from blood (not recorded which). This receptor was identified in a woman aged 25 to 39 who had been exposed to COVID-19. The CDR3 DNA reads TGTGCCAGTAGTATAGACAGGCAGGATTACCCCCAGCATTTT. This sequence encodes CASSIDRQDYPQHF.